This T cell receptor beta chain is drawn from a study of regulatory T cells in long-lasting Graves disease. Study-wide results and limits: Persistent disease preferred TRBV28, TRBJ1-2 and TRBJ2-5; new disease, TRBV20-1 and TRBJ2-1. TCR diversity was lower in persistent than newly diagnosed Graves' disease.

Time point reported: newly diagnosed GD, antithyroid drugs for less than 3 months. Following extraction of RNA from PBMCs, that RNA was used to make the TCR library. The germline V gene encodes CDR1 SEHNR and CDR2 FQNEAQ (reference sequence). Trimming took off 5 bases at V and 10 bases at J, with 24 bases between the two ends. The CDR3 extends over 17 amino acids. Arm-PCR of CDR3 regions and iRepertoire HTBI primers were used to build TCR beta libraries. TCRdb ran MiXCR on the multiplex PCR reads and lists one entry per CDR3 protein. The data show 350,000 to 500,000 distinct CDR3 sequences, less than 15% seen once. This clonotype showed up just a few times. Its antigen is not known. These data were likewise used in another study, on T cells in Graves' hyperthyroidism and ophthalmopathy. This second report adds: Diagnosing involved the use of clinical symptoms, serum thyroxine and TRAb, thyroid ultrasound and orbital computed tomography. An initial round of RT-PCR targeting the TCR CDR3 relied on the HTBI primer set.

This receptor was obtained from a woman aged 45-65 years with Graves disease. This chain uses TRBV7-9 with TRBJ1-6; D is undetermined. The sequences come from peripheral blood mononuclear cells (PBMCs), collected at new diagnosis, from a patient treated with antithyroid drugs. CDR3 DNA sequence: TGTGCCAGCAGCCCCCGGGTCCGGGAGGGCGCAAGATCACCCCTCCACTTT. It yields the protein CASSPRVREGARSPLHF.